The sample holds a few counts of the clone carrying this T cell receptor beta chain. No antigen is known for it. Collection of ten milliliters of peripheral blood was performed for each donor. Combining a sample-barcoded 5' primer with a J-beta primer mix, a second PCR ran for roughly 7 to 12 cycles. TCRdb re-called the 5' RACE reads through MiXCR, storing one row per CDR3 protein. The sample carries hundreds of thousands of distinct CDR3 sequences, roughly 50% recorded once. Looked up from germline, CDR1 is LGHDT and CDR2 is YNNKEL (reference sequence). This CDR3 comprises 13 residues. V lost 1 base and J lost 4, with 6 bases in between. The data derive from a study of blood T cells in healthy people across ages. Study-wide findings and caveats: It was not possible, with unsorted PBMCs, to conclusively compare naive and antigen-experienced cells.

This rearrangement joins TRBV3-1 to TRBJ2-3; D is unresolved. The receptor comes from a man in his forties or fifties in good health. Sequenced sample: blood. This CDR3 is CASSQGFADTQYF. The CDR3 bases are TGTGCCAGCAGCCAAGGTTTCGCAGATACGCAGTATTTT.